The 26 T cell receptor beta chains in this list originate from one sample, sequenced in a study of response to subunit inactivated influenza vaccine. TCRdb fed the RT-PCR reads into MiXCR, producing one record per CDR3 protein. In the table there are some 160,000 distinct CDR3 sequences, about a tenth of which are singletons. The sequencing here drew on non-naive T cells sorted from PBMCs, taken about 40 days after vaccination. The receptors here all came from a man in his fifties or sixties who received an inactivated influenza vaccine.

This clonotype was detected only a few times. The genes are TRBV6-2 or TRBV6-3 and TRBJ2-2; TRBD1 might be the D (5 bases). From germline, CDR1 is MNHEY and CDR2 SVGEGT. V was trimmed by 4 bases and J by 3 bases, leaving 18 bases between them. The CDR3 covers 17 residues. DNA for the CDR3: TGTGCCAGCAGTTGGGCTTCCAGGACAACCTACACCGGGGAGCTGTTTTTT. It is translated as CASSWASRTTYTGELFF.

This clonotype was detected only a few times. The chain has TRBV7-9 and TRBJ2-5, with TRBD2 matching over 10 bases. CDR1 is SEHNR, CDR2 FQNEAQ, per germline (reference sequence). The CDR3 runs to 17 residues. V was pared by 5 bases and J by 7 bases, with 16 bases of the junction left unmatched. CDR3 sequence: CASSPTSGVIGRGTQYF. DNA of the CDR3: TGTGCCAGCAGCCCCACTAGCGGGGTCATAGGACGTGGGACCCAGTACTTC.

CDR3 in DNA: TGTGCCAGCAGTCCCATTTCGAGTAGCGGGACCGACGAGCAGTACTTC. Protein: CASSPISSSGTDEQYF. The chain has TRBV28 and TRBJ2-7; 8 positions match TRBD2. The junction had 14 bases not matched to a gene; V was cut back by 5 bases and J by 5 bases. The germline V gene has CDR1 MDHEN and CDR2 SYDVKM. CDR3 length equals 16 residues. The full variable domain, rest sourced from reference TRBV28 and TRBJ2-7, is DVKVTQSSRYLVKRTGEKVFLECVQDMDHENMFWYRQDPGLGLRLIYFSYDVKMKEKGDIPEGYSVSREKKERFSLILESASTNQTSMYLCASSPISSSGTDEQYFGPGTRLTVT.

V and J are TRBV4-3 and TRBJ2-7; 8 positions match TRBD1. Germline values: CDR1 LGHNA, CDR2 YSLEER. After removal of 0 bases from V and 3 bases from J, the junction contained 1 base not matched to a gene. There are 14 residues in the CDR3. CDR3 DNA: TGCGCCAGCAGCCAAGACAGGGGGCTCTACGAGCAGTACTTC. Its protein is CASSQDRGLYEQYF.

Note on this clonotype: A read error may produce the germline difference seen at one junction end. The chain carries TRBV5-5 and TRBJ1-5; D unresolved. The CDR3 is made up of 14 amino acids. The V gene's germline CDR1 is SGHKS and CDR2 YYEKEE (reference sequence). The CDR3 DNA follows: TGTGCCAGCAGCTTGATGGGGAGCACTCAGCCCCAGCATTTT. Its protein is CASSLMGSTQPQHF.

The chain combines TRBV5-1 with TRBJ1-1; D unclear. Germline V lookup: CDR1 SGHRS, CDR2 YFSETQ. V was pared by 2 bases and J by 6 bases, with 11 bases between. The CDR3 sequence is 13 residues long. This CDR3 is CASSLENWAEAFF. CDR3 DNA: TGCGCCAGCAGCTTAGAGAATTGGGCTGAAGCTTTCTTT.

This clonotype showed up many times. The genes are TRBV27 and TRBJ2-7; D gene unclear. The CDR3 totals 13 residues. V lost 6 bases and J 5 bases, leaving 14 bases between the germline ends. Germline V gives CDR1 MNHEY, CDR2 SMNVEV (reference sequence). Written as DNA, the CDR3 is TGTGCCAGCAGACAACGGGCCCCCGACGAGCAGTACTTC. Residues: CASRQRAPDEQYF.

The rearrangement joins TRBV10-3 to TRBJ1-5, with unresolved D. This CDR3 has 14 amino acids. The germline gives CDR1 ENHRY, CDR2 SYGVKD. Trimming removed 3 bases from V and 2 bases from J, with 8 bases in between. The CDR3 sequence: CAISDPEGNQPQHF. The CDR3 DNA sequence: TGTGCCATCAGTGACCCTGAGGGCAATCAGCCCCAGCATTTT.

This clonotype was observed a few times. The CDR3 region has the DNA TGCGCCAGCAGCCTTCAGGGTCAGGGCTACGAGCAGTACTTC. Residues: CASSLQGQGYEQYF. The chain employs TRBV5-1 and TRBJ2-7; D might be TRBD1 (5 bases). CDR1 and CDR2 from the germline V gene are SGHRS and YFSETQ. The CDR3 has 14 amino acids. V lost 4 bases, J lost 3 bases, and 14 bases lay in between. The whole variable domain, filled in from reference TRBV5-1 and TRBJ2-7, reads KAGVTQTPRYLIKTRGQQVTLSCSPISGHRSVSWYQQTPGQGLQFLFEYFSETQRNKGNFPGRFSGRQFSNSRSEMNVSTLELGDSALYLCASSLQGQGYEQYFGPGTRLTVT.

Of note for this clonotype: A much more abundant neighbour one base away suggests this may be a read error. This chain joins TRBV14 and TRBJ2-3, with 7 bases fitting TRBD2. Germline V gene data show CDR1 as SGHDN and CDR2 as FVKESK. The CDR3 consists of 14 residues. CDR3 loop: CASSPSGHTDTHYF. Written as DNA, the CDR3 is TGTGCCAGCAGCCCTAGCGGACACACAGATACGCATTATTTT.

This clonotype was recorded at least ten times. The V call is TRBV4-2, the J call TRBJ1-2, with TRBD1 matching over 8 bases. J lost 6 bases, V lost 7 bases, and 16 bases had no gene match. Germline CDR1 reads LGHNA; CDR2 reads YNFKEQ. This CDR3 region has 16 residues. This CDR3 is CASTYRTGQGANGYTF. CDR3 in DNA: TGTGCCAGCACCTATCGAACGGGGCAGGGGGCCAATGGCTACACCTTC.

This clonotype was counted between two and nine times. V gene TRBV18 combines with J gene TRBJ2-7, with 7 nucleotides matching TRBD2. J lost 5 bases, V lost 3 bases, and 1 base had no gene match. This CDR3 contains 12 residues. CDR1 is KGHSH, CDR2 LQKENI, per germline. The CDR3 reads CASSPGGHEQYF. CDR3 bases: TGTGCCAGCTCACCGGGAGGGCACGAGCAGTACTTC. The full variable domain, rest sourced from reference TRBV18 and TRBJ2-7, is NAGVMQNPRHLVRRRGQEARLRCSPMKGHSHVYWYRQLPEEGLKFMVYLQKENIIDESGMPKERFSAEFPKEGPSILRIQQVVRGDSAAYFCASSPGGHEQYFGPGTRLTVT.

This clonotype was seen only a few times. The chain links TRBV11-2 to TRBJ2-7, with 11 bases matching TRBD2. Germline V gene lookup returns CDR1 SGHAT and CDR2 FQNNGV. The junction had 2 bases not matched to a gene; V was cut back by 4 bases and J by 3 bases. CDR3 size: 14 residues. Written as DNA, the CDR3 is TGTGCCAGCAGCTCTACTAGCGGGGGCTACGAGCAGTACTTC. Protein sequence: CASSSTSGGYEQYF.

This clonotype has a count of ten or more. This chain links TRBV29-1 with TRBJ1-1, with D uncertain. In germline, CDR1 is SQVTM, CDR2 ANQGSEA. There are 12 residues in the CDR3. V gave up 7 bases and J gave up 0 bases, with 9 bases separating them. The CDR3 sequence: CSAQELNTEAFF. Here the CDR3 DNA reads TGCAGCGCCCAGGAGCTGAACACTGAAGCTTTCTTT.

The sample holds many counts of this clonotype. This chain links TRBV7-2 with TRBJ2-7; D is uncertain. Deletions cut 3 bases from V and 0 bases from J, with 9 bases between. Germline CDR1 reads SGHTA; CDR2 reads FQGNSA. The CDR3 runs to 14 residues. CDR3 sequence reads: CASSFPTVSYEQYF. DNA for the CDR3: TGTGCCAGCAGCTTTCCAACGGTCTCCTACGAGCAGTACTTC.

This clonotype was counted a few times. J is TRBJ2-5 and V is TRBV9, with D possibly being TRBD2 (6 bases). Trimming removed 3 bases at V and 5 bases at J, with 11 bases between. The CDR3 sequence is 13 residues long. CDR1 SGDLS and CDR2 YYNGEE come from the germline V gene. CDR3 loop: CASSAPAGETQYF. The CDR3 DNA sequence: TGTGCCAGCAGCGCGCCCGCGGGGGAGACCCAGTACTTC.

At least ten counts were recorded for this clonotype. This chain joins TRBV20-1 and TRBJ2-5; 10 bases are a match to TRBD1. The V and J ends lost 6 bases and 5 bases, in that order; junction bases with no gene match: 6. Per germline, CDR1 DFQATT and CDR2 SNEGSKA (reference sequence). The CDR3 runs to 13 residues. CDR3 sequence: CSAMTGGEETQYF. Here the CDR3 DNA reads TGCAGTGCCATGACAGGGGGCGAGGAGACCCAGTACTTC.

This clonotype occurred many times. The chain links TRBV20-1 to TRBJ1-4, with TRBD1 matching 8 bases. Looked up from germline, CDR1 is DFQATT and CDR2 is SNEGSKA (reference sequence). The CDR3 is 15 amino acids. V trimming: 6 bases; J trimming: 6 bases; junction bases outside the gene matches: 12. Written as DNA, the CDR3 is TGCAGTGCCCCCGAGCGGACAGGGCGGGATGAAAAACTGTTTTTT. It encodes CSAPERTGRDEKLFF.

The DNA for the CDR3 is TGTGCCAGCAGCGGGGGACAGTATAATGAAAAACTGTTTTTT. Protein: CASSGGQYNEKLFF. The rearrangement joins TRBV7-9 to TRBJ1-4, with TRBD1 matching 7 bases. The germline V gene encodes CDR1 SEHNR and CDR2 FQNEAQ (reference sequence). The V gene end was trimmed by 5 bases and the J gene end by 4 bases; junction bases not matched to a gene: 4. The CDR3 is made up of 14 amino acids.

The chain joins TRBV3-1 to TRBJ1-1; perhaps TRBD1 as D (5 bases). The germline gives CDR1 LGHDT, CDR2 YNNKEL (reference sequence). This CDR3 spans 15 amino acids. V lost 2 bases, J lost 2 bases, and 12 bases lay in between. CDR3 nucleotides: TGTGCCAGCAGCCAACCCGGGGGATTTAACACTGAAGCTTTCTTT. The encoded protein is CASSQPGGFNTEAFF. The whole variable domain, remainder taken from reference TRBV3-1 and TRBJ1-1, is DTAVSQTPKYLVTQMGNDKSIKCEQNLGHDTMYWYKQDSKKFLKIMFSYNNKELIINETVPNRFSPKSPDKAHLNLHINSLELGDSAVYFCASSQPGGFNTEAFFGQGTRLTVV.

This clonotype was picked up a small number of times. CDR3 region: CAITDAPPNTEAFF. CDR3 coding DNA: TGTGCCATCACCGACGCGCCGCCGAACACTGAAGCTTTCTTT. The V gene is TRBV10-3, the J gene TRBJ1-1; D remains unclear. V was shortened by 7 bases and J by 1 base, with 13 bases between the two germline ends. There are 14 residues in the CDR3. Germline V CDR1 and CDR2: ENHRY, SYGVKD.

This clonotype was seen at least ten times. The chain joins TRBV10-3 to TRBJ1-2; 8 bases line up with TRBD1. This CDR3 is built from 13 residues. From germline, CDR1 is ENHRY and CDR2 SYGVKD. V was clipped by 10 bases and J by 4 bases; unmatched bases: 8. CDR3 residues: CATLPGTGYGYTF. The CDR3 DNA follows: TGTGCCACCCTTCCCGGGACAGGCTATGGCTACACCTTC.

The chain employs TRBV7-9 and TRBJ2-2, with TRBD2 matching 12 bases. The junction had 5 bases not matched to a gene; V was cut back by 0 bases and J by 6 bases. This CDR3 is built from 17 residues. From germline, CDR1 is SEHNR and CDR2 FQNEAQ (reference sequence). For the CDR3, the DNA is TGTGCCAGCAGCTTAGCAGGCCCTAGCGGGGGGGCCGGGGAGCTGTTTTTT. Protein: CASSLAGPSGGAGELFF.

The J gene is TRBJ2-2, the V gene TRBV27, with D perhaps given as TRBD1 or TRBD2 (5 bases each). Trimming shortened V by 6 bases and J by 0 bases, and 11 bases separated the two germline ends. The germline V gene encodes CDR1 MNHEY and CDR2 SMNVEV (reference sequence). The CDR3 consists of 15 residues. CDR3 residues: CASRHGTSNTGELFF. CDR3 DNA sequence: TGTGCCAGCAGGCACGGGACGTCGAACACCGGGGAGCTGTTTTTT.

This chain connects TRBV20-1 to TRBJ1-2, with TRBD1 identical over 9 bases. The CDR3 loop spans 13 amino acids. V was clipped by 6 bases and J by 4 bases; unmatched bases: 6. From germline, CDR1 is DFQATT and CDR2 SNEGSKA (reference sequence). CDR3: CSAWDRATYGYTF. CDR3 coding DNA: TGCAGTGCCTGGGACAGGGCGACCTATGGCTACACCTTC.

This clonotype was detected ten times or more. The chain recombines TRBV5-1 with TRBJ2-3, with D possibly being TRBD2 (6 bases). CDR1 is SGHRS and CDR2 is YFSETQ in the germline V gene. V was trimmed by 4 bases and J by 3 bases, leaving 18 bases between them. The CDR3 has 16 residues. The CDR3 bases are TGCGCCAGCAGCGGGGGGTCGGGGTCTGGTACAGATACGCAGTATTTT. This sequence encodes CASSGGSGSGTDTQYF.